This TCR beta chain was observed in a study of blood T cell repertoires in COVID-19. Study-level information: Specimens from acute and convalescent COVID-19 originated in the United States, Italy and Spain. T cells, B-cell-depleted T cells, or PBMCs supplied cDNA or gDNA.

Original handling: The authors estimated nucleated cell counts from reference gene primer amplification. The method was immunoSEQ multiplex PCR; TCRdb's version includes in-frame clones alone and lacks a portion of them. Clone size and V and J calls were adopted from that table, with D and trimming inferred from the DNA. This repertoire shows roughly 69,000 clones, 80% to 90% found once; its top ten account for more than 9%. The ends lost 10 bases at V and 7 bases at J; junction bases unmatched: 12. The V gene's germline CDR1 is SGHVS and CDR2 FNYEAQ. This CDR3 is 14 amino acids long. The sample taken for sequencing was peripheral blood. The chain has TRBV7-6 and TRBJ2-7; 11 bases line up with TRBD1. The TCR was taken from a human donor in a cohort sampled during active COVID-19. CDR3 nucleotides: TGTGCCACCAGTAGGGGACAGGGGGATAGGGAGCAGTACTTC. It encodes CATSRGQGDREQYF.